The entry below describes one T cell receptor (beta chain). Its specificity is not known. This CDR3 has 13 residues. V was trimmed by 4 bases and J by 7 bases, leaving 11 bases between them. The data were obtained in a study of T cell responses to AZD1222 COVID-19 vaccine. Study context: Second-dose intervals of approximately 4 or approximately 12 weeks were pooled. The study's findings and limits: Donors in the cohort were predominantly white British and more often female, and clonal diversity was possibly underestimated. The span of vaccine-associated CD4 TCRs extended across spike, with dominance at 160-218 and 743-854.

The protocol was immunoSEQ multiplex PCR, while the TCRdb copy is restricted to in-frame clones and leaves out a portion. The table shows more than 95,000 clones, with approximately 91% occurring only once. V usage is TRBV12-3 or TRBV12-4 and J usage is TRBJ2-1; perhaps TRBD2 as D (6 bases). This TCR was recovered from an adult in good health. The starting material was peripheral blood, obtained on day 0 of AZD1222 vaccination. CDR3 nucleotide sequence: TGTGCCAGCAGTTCGACTAGTATAAATGAGCAGTTCTTC. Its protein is CASSSTSINEQFF.